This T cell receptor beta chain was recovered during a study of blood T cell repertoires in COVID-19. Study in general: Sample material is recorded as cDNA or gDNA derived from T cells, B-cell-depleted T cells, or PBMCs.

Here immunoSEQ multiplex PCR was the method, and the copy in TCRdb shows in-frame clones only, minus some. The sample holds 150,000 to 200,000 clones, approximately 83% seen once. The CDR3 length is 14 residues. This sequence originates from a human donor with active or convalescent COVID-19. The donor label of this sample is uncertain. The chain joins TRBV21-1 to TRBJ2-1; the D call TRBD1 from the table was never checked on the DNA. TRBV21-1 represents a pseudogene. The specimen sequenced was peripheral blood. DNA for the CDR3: TGTGCCAGCAGCAAAGCTGCAGGATACAATGAGCAGTTCTTC. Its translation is CASSKAAGYNEQFF.